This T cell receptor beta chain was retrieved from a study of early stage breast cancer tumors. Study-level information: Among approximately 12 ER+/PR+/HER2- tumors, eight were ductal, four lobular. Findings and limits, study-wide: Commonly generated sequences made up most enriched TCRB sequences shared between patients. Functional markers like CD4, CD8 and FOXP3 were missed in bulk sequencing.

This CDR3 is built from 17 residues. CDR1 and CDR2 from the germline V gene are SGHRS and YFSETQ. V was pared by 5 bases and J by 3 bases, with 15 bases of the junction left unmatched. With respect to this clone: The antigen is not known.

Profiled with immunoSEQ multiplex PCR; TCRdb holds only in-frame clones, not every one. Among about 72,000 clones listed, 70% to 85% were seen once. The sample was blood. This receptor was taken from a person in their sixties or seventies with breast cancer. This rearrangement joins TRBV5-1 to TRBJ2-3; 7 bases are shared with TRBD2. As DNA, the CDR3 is TGCGCCAGCAGTGGGGAAGAAAGTAGCGGGTTAACAGATACGCAGTATTTT. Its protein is CASSGEESSGLTDTQYF.